This T cell receptor (beta chain) was sequenced in a study of neurological immune-mediated disorders (dated by TCRdb to about 2019). About the investigation overall: Peripheral blood TCR-beta repertoires from HTLV-I-associated myelopathy (HAM/TSP) patients, multiple sclerosis patients and healthy controls were compared by UMI-based sequencing. The roughly 110 TCR-beta libraries covered PBMC samples along with longitudinal samples, technical triplicates, and paired sorted CD4+ and CD8+ T-cell subsets. Longitudinal HAM/TSP and healthy donors were sampled at 3 time-points each (about 3-40 month intervals). The cohort included some 66 subjects: about 14 with HAM/TSP, roughly 35 with multiple sclerosis, and approximately 20 healthy controls. Beyond this particular receptor, the publication reports: TCR clonal expansion was greatest in HAM/TSP patients and smallest in MS patients, who ranked below even healthy controls. Across subjects, expanded clones never shared an identical CDR3 amino acid sequence, which suggests that the TCR-beta repertoires in every group were private.

This clonotype was seen at least ten times. What this receptor recognizes is not known. Base qualities were left out, and no much larger clone turns up one base away. cDNA synthesis used template-switch 5'RACE with a primer carrying a 10-nucleotide random unique molecular identifier tagging each TCR transcript. Each sequencing run produced over 200 million TCR-beta sequences covering 15-18 subjects. Total RNA was extracted with the RNeasy kit. TCR-beta VDJ regions were amplified with primers for the TCR constant region and the 5'RACE anchor, using the KAPA Real-time Library Amplification kit. A first PCR added sample indexes and Illumina adaptors, after which a second PCR increased the library yield. After Ampure bead purification, the TCR product of roughly 650 bp was size-selected on a 2% E-gel SizeSelection system. Before pooling, libraries had their quality checked on a Bioanalyzer, their concentration measured with Qubit, and their quantity determined with the Kapa Library Quantification kit. An Illumina HiSeq 2500 sequenced the libraries paired-end 2 x 150 bp. To increase sequence diversity, roughly 23-30% phiX was spiked into each library pool. On the authors' methods: The quality-filtered reads were processed with the UMI-based MiGEC pipeline, whose error correction step removed more than 80% of the raw TCR sequences. IMGT germline references were used for alignment of VDJ genes, and clonotypes were defined by a unique CDR3 amino acid sequence together with V-J genes. Clonal expansion, Shannon diversity and CDR3 relatedness (CalcPairwiseDistances, ClusterSamples) were evaluated with VDJtools, and phylogenetic trees were built with CLCbio workbench. Clones with at least 8 unique UMIs were defined as expanded, with this threshold being based on coefficient-of-variation modelling across technical triplicates. TCRdb's own reprocessing of the public reads used fastp at Q25 and MiXCR and kept productive beta chains. When rows share a CDR3 protein, they turn into one entry using the most common DNA and genes. Clone size and V and J calls follow TCRdb, not the original study. The sample table shows roughly 45,000 distinct CDR3 sequences, and roughly 14% are seen once. The ten largest account for roughly 10% of the sample.

The CDR3 goes from the cysteine to the phenylalanine over 16 residues. CDR3 DNA is the only sequence kept; it has 48 bases, read in frame from the first base. Sequences SGHAT (CDR1) and FQNNGV (CDR2) are obtained from the germline V gene. Trimmed from V: 5 bases; trimmed from J: 2 bases; junction bases lacking a gene match: 7. The sample's time point, from its label and the paper: longitudinal time-point 3. Blood bank volunteers in Maryland, USA served as the healthy controls. Libraries from unsorted PBMCs were made from 2 million PBMCs kept in RNAlater at -80 degrees C until RNA extraction. Peripheral blood underwent Ficoll-Hypaque density gradient centrifugation to isolate PBMCs, which were then cryopreserved in liquid nitrogen.

The sample taken for sequencing was PBMCs. The sequence came from a young man in good health. The sequence joins TRBV11-2 to TRBJ2-1; 9 central bases correspond to TRBD2. This receptor has the CDR3 CASSPLVAGAYNEQFF. The DNA reads as follows: TGTGCCAGCAGCCCTCTTGTAGCGGGAGCCTACAATGAGCAGTTCTTC.